What follows is one TCR beta chain and its context. This entry belongs to a study of shared T cell receptors in the human thymus. Here immunoSEQ multiplex PCR was the method, and the copy in TCRdb shows in-frame clones only, minus some. This sample carries roughly 500,000 clones, 75% to 85% of them seen once, and the ten largest clones take approximately 0.013%. CDR3 length: 16 residues. Germline CDR1 LNHNV, CDR2 YYDKDF (reference sequence). Trimming pared 3 bases from V and 0 bases from J, leaving 12 bases between. These data also formed part of another study, on human thymus T cells. According to that study: There appeared to be biased usage of V and J genes in thymic and blood repertoires.

The chain links TRBV15 to TRBJ2-4; the D gene is possibly TRBD1 (5 bases). The sequence was collected from a boy under three years old with a congenital heart defect. The sample taken for sequencing was thymocytes. CDR3 in amino acids: CATSSPGPLAKNIQYF. DNA for the CDR3: TGTGCCACCAGCAGTCCAGGGCCACTAGCCAAAAACATTCAGTACTTC.